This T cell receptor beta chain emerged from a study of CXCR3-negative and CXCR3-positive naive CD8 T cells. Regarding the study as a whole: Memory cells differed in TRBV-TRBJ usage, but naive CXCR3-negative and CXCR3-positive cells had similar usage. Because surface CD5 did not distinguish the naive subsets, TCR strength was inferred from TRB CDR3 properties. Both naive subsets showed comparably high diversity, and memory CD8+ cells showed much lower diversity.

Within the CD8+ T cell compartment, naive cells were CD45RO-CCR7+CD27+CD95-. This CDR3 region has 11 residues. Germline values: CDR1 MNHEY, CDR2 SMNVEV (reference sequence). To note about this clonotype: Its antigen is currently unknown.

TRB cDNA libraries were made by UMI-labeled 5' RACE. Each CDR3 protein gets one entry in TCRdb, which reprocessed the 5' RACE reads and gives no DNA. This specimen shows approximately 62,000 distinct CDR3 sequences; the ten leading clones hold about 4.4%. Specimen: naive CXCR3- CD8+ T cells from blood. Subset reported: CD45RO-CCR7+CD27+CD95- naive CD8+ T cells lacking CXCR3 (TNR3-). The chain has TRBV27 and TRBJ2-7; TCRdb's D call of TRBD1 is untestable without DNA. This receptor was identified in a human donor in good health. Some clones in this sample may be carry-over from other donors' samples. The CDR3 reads CASTAGGQQYF.